Each of the 2 T cell receptor beta chains below was sequenced from the same sample in a study of T-cell memory formation after mild COVID-19. TCRdb independently ran MiXCR on the 5' RACE reads; one entry per CDR3 protein. In the table there are around 320,000 distinct CDR3 sequences, around 28% of which are singletons. What was sequenced was PBMCs or a T cell subset sorted from them (not recorded which). Receptors were obtained from an adult woman who had mild COVID-19 (a few samples of this study predate the infection). Cell type and time point are not known.

The V and J genes are TRBV5-5 and TRBJ1-2, with 9 bases aligning to TRBD1. Germline V CDR1 and CDR2: SGHKS, YYEKEE (reference sequence). The CDR3 loop spans 17 amino acids. V lost 2 bases, J lost 6 bases, and 14 bases stayed unmatched. CDR3 nucleotides: TGTGCCAGCAGCTTACACCCCTTTCCGGGACAGGGCGATGGCTACACCTTC. It encodes CASSLHPFPGQGDGYTF.

This sequence joins TRBV5-1 and TRBJ2-5; D not certain. V was shortened by 6 bases and J by 2 bases, with 14 bases between the two germline ends. Germline CDR1 reads SGHRS; CDR2 reads YFSETQ. The CDR3 loop spans 14 amino acids. The CDR3 DNA sequence: TGCGCCAGCACCCCGTGGGGTCAGCAAGAGACCCAGTACTTC. It encodes CASTPWGQQETQYF. The complete variable domain, with remaining parts taken from reference TRBV5-1 and TRBJ2-5, reads KAGVTQTPRYLIKTRGQQVTLSCSPISGHRSVSWYQQTPGQGLQFLFEYFSETQRNKGNFPGRFSGRQFSNSRSEMNVSTLELGDSALYLCASTPWGQQETQYFGPGTRLLVL.